These 10 T cell receptor beta chains were all obtained from the same sample, sequenced in a study of T cells in Graves' hyperthyroidism and ophthalmopathy. Amplified TCR beta CDR3 regions came from RNA transcripts. The HTBI primer set served for first-round RT-PCR of the TCR CDR3. In TCRdb, the multiplex PCR reads were re-called with MiXCR into one record per CDR3 protein. This sample has 300,000 to 350,000 distinct CDR3 sequences; around a fifth occur once, and the top ten carry about 50%. The sequencing sample was made of blood. These receptors all stem from a woman aged 45-59 years with Graves' hyperthyroidism.

This clonotype was detected many times. The chain joins TRBV7-9 to TRBJ2-5; D call uncertain. Germline CDR1 reads SEHNR; CDR2 reads FQNEAQ (reference sequence). V was pared by 8 bases and J by 3 bases, with 7 bases between. CDR3 length equals 11 residues. In DNA form, the CDR3 reads TGTGCCAGCTCACTCAAAGAGACCCAGTACTTC. Protein sequence: CASSLKETQYF.

This chain joins TRBV12-3 or TRBV12-4 and TRBJ1-5, with D possibly matching TRBD1 (6 bases). The CDR3 is made up of 14 amino acids. Between the trimmed V and J ends, which lost 7 bases and 9 bases, there was a span of 19 bases. The CDR3 DNA reads TGTGCCAGCAACCCGACAGGTGGGATGGCGCCCCAGCATTTT. Translating gives CASNPTGGMAPQHF.

A remark on this clonotype: Given a much more abundant clone one base away, this may be a read error. The chain combines TRBV14 with TRBJ2-5; TRBD2 might be the D (5 bases). V was pared by 2 bases and J by 13 bases, with 17 bases between. This CDR3 contains 13 residues. CDR1 and CDR2 from the germline V gene are SGHDN and FVKESK. The CDR3 here is CASSQRQKRAGYF. CDR3 DNA sequence: TGTGCCAGCAGCCAACGTCAGAAGAGGGCCGGGTACTTC.

As concerns this clonotype: Mismatch with germline at one junction end may stem from a read error. The CDR3 region is CSTFGGSYERYF. The DNA for the CDR3 is TGCAGCACCTTTGGGGGTTCCTACGAGCGGTACTTC. The chain uses TRBV20-1 and TRBJ2-7; D possibly uses TRBD1 or TRBD2 (5 bases each). The CDR3 is made up of 12 amino acids. Germline assignment: CDR1 DFQATT and CDR2 SNEGSKA (reference sequence).

This chain connects TRBV9 to TRBJ2-7; D remains ambiguous. V shed 0 bases and J shed 3 bases, with 13 bases lying between them. From germline, CDR1 is SGDLS and CDR2 YYNGEE. There are 15 residues in the CDR3. The chain's CDR3 is CASSVDLGQRYEQYF. Here the CDR3 DNA reads TGTGCCAGCAGCGTAGACCTAGGGCAGCGCTACGAGCAGTACTTC.

The V call is TRBV10-3, the J call TRBJ2-2, with TRBD2 matching over 9 bases. Looked up from germline, CDR1 is ENHRY and CDR2 is SYGVKD. CDR3 length: 15 residues. With 6 bases clipped from V and 3 bases from J, the junction kept 5 bases outside the gene matches. In nucleotides, the CDR3 is TGTGCCATCAGAGGAGCGGGGGGTCACACCGGGGAGCTGTTTTTT. Translating gives CAIRGAGGHTGELFF.

The table lists this clonotype with many counts. The genes are TRBV20-1 and TRBJ2-1, with D tentatively TRBD1 or TRBD2 (5 bases each). The CDR3 length is 16 residues. CDR1 is DFQATT and CDR2 is SNEGSKA in the germline V gene (reference sequence). Trimming pared 0 bases from V and 0 bases from J, leaving 12 bases between. The CDR3 coding sequence is TGCAGTGCTAGAGACTTCTGGGGGATCTCCTACAATGAGCAGTTCTTC. Protein: CSARDFWGISYNEQFF.

The rearrangement links TRBV6-1 to TRBJ1-3; no clear D. Germline V lookup: CDR1 MNHNS, CDR2 SASEGT. The CDR3 length is 13 residues. V was cut by 2 bases and J by 3 bases, with 5 bases left in between. The CDR3: CASSENRGNTIYF. In nucleotides, the CDR3 is TGTGCCAGCAGTGAAAATCGTGGAAACACCATATATTTT.

This clonotype has only a few counts. At one boundary the junction diverges from the germline segment, which might be a read error. J is TRBJ1-3 and V is TRBV7-2; D remains unclear. CDR1 is SGHTA and CDR2 is FQGNSA in the germline V gene. The CDR3 consists of 14 residues. The CDR3 is CASRTRFSGSTIYF. The CDR3 DNA reads TGTGCCAGCAGAACTCGGTTCTCTGGAAGCACCATATATTTT.

This clonotype was found many times. The chain couples TRBV18 to TRBJ2-7, with 9 bases lining up with TRBD1. V was clipped by 3 bases and J by 2 bases; unmatched bases: 2. CDR3 length equals 14 residues. CDR1 and CDR2 (germline): KGHSH, LQKENI. The CDR3 loop reads CASSPRDRAYEQYF. For the CDR3, the DNA is TGTGCCAGCTCACCTAGGGACAGGGCCTACGAGCAGTACTTC.